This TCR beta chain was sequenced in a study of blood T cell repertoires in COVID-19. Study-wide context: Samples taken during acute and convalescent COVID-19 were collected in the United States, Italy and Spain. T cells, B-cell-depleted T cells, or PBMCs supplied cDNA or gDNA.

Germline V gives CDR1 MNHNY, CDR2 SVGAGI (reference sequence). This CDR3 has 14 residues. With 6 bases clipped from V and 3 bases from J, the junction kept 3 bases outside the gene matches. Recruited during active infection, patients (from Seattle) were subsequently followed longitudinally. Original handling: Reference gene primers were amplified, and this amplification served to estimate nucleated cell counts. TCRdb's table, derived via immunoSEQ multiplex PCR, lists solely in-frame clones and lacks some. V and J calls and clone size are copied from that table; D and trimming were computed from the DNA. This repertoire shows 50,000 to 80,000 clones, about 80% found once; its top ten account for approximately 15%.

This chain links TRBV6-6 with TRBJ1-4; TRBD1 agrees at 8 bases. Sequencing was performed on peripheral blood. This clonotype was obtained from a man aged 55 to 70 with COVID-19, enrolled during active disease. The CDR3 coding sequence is TGTGCCAGCAGGAGACAGGGGTCTAATGAAAAACTGTTTTTT. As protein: CASRRQGSNEKLFF.